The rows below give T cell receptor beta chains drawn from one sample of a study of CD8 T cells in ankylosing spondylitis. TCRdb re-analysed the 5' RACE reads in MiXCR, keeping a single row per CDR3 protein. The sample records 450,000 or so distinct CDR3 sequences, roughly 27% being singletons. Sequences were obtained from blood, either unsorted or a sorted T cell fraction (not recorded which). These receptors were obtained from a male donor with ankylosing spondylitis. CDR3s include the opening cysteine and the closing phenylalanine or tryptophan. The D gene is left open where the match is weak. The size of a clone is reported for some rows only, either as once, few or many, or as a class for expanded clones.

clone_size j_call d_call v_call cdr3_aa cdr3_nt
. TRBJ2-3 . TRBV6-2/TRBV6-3 CASSPPPSTSQRPDTQYF TGTGCCAGCAGTCCACCACCTTCAACTAGCCAGAGGCCAGATACGCAGTATTTT
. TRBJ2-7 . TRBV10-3 CAIGPDRYEQYF TGTGCCATTGGGCCCGATCGTTACGAGCAGTACTTC
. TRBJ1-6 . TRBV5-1 CASSLGVRATYNSPLHF TGCGCCAGCAGCTTGGGTGTCAGGGCGACCTATAATTCACCCCTCCACTTT
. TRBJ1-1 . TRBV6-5 CASSYRVANTEAFF TGTGCCAGCAGTTACAGGGTGGCGAACACTGAAGCTTTCTTT
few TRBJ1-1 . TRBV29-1 CSVEQGGTEAFF TGCAGCGTTGAACAAGGGGGCACTGAAGCTTTCTTT
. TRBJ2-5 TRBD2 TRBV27 CASRAPASGRAAETQYF TGTGCCAGCAGGGCCCCCGCTAGCGGGAGGGCGGCGGAGACCCAGTACTTC
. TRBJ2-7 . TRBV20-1 CSARPPGPKSSYEQYF TGCAGTGCTCGACCTCCGGGACCGAAAAGCTCCTACGAGCAGTACTTC
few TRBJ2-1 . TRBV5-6 CATTRGSSYNEQFF TGTGCCACAACCCGCGGTAGCTCCTACAATGAGCAGTTCTTC
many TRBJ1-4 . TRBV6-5 CASRSTSAREKLFF TGTGCCAGCAGGTCAACCTCTGCCAGGGAAAAACTGTTTTTT
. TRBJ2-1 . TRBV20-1 CSAMGQFF TGCAGTGCTATGGGGCAGTTCTTC
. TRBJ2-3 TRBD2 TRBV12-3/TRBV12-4 CASTFEPGLGREQYF TGTGCCAGCACCTTCGAGCCGGGACTAGGTCGGGAGCAGTATTTT
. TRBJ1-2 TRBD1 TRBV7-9 CASSPQGEVYGYTF TGTGCCAGCAGCCCACAGGGGGAGGTTTATGGCTACACCTTC
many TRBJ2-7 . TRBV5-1 CASSANLKKGGEQYF TGCGCCAGCAGCGCGAACTTGAAGAAGGGAGGCGAGCAGTACTTC
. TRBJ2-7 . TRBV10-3 CAISESWGSSSSYEQYF TGTGCCATCAGTGAGTCGTGGGGTTCCAGTTCATCCTACGAGCAGTACTTC
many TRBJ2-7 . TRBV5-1 CASSLDGQRPYEQYF TGCGCCAGCAGCTTGGATGGACAGAGGCCCTACGAGCAGTACTTC
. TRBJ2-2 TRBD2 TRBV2 CASSTTSTDTGELFF TGTGCCAGCAGCACGACTAGCACGGACACCGGGGAGCTGTTTTTT
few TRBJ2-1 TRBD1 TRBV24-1 CATSDPRQGSTEQFF TGTGCCACCAGTGATCCTAGACAGGGATCAACTGAGCAGTTCTTC
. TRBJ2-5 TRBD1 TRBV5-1 CASRPTGSETQYF TGCGCCAGCAGACCGACAGGGTCAGAGACCCAGTACTTC
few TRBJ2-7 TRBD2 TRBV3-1 CASSHMGLAGGPPYEQYF TGTGCCAGCAGCCACATGGGACTAGCGGGAGGGCCCCCCTACGAGCAGTACTTC
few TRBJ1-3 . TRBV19 CASTPGDYGNTIYF TGTGCCAGTACCCCCGGGGACTACGGAAACACCATATATTTT
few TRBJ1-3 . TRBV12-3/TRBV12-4 CASSFAGPIYF TGTGCCAGCAGTTTTGCGGGGCCCATATATTTT
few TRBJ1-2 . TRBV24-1 CATSIGIYGYTF TGTGCCACCAGTATAGGCATCTATGGCTACACCTTC
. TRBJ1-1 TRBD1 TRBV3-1 CATRTQGVTEAFF TGTGCCACCCGGACCCAGGGGGTGACTGAAGCTTTCTTT
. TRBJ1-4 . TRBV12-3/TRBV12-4 CASSPLKGGSNEKLFF TGTGCCAGCAGTCCGTTAAAGGGGGGATCTAATGAAAAACTGTTTTTT
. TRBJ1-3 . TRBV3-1 CASSQGPGNTIYF TGTGCCAGCAGCCAAGGTCCCGGAAACACCATATATTTT
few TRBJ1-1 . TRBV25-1 CASSEGGRRVNTEAFF TGTGCCAGCAGTGAAGGAGGGAGAAGAGTGAACACTGAAGCTTTCTTT
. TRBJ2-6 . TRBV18 CASSLRNRRQDGANVLTF TGTGCCAGCTCACTACGAAACCGGCGCCAAGATGGGGCCAACGTCCTGACTTTC
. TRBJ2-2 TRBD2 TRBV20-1 CSARVPGLAGESVTGELFF TGCAGTGCTAGGGTCCCGGGACTAGCGGGAGAATCGGTCACCGGGGAGCTGTTTTTT
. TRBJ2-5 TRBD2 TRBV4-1 CASSQGAGAGGETQYF TGCGCCAGCAGCCAAGGAGCGGGGGCCGGTGGAGAGACCCAGTACTTC
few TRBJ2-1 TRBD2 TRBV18 CASSPGTSGTNEQFF TGTGCCAGCTCACCCGGGACTAGCGGGACAAATGAGCAGTTCTTC
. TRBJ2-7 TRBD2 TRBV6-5 CASSNLAGVPPYEQYF TGTGCCAGCAGTAACCTAGCGGGAGTCCCCCCCTACGAGCAGTACTTC
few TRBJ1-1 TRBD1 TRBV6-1 CASRSRQGLAEAFF TGTGCCAGCAGAAGCCGACAGGGTCTCGCTGAAGCTTTCTTT
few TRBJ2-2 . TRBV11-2 CASSFHQNTGELFF TGTGCCAGCAGCTTCCACCAGAACACCGGGGAGCTGTTTTTT
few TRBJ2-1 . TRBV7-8 CASSLLDNRRNEQFF TGTGCCAGCAGCTTACTCGACAATCGAAGGAATGAGCAGTTCTTC
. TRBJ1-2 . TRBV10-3 CAISESYVENDNYGYTF TGTGCCATCAGTGAGTCCTATGTCGAGAACGATAATTATGGCTACACCTTC
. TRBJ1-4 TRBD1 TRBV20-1 CSARVRTGDEKLFF TGCAGTGCTAGGGTCCGGACAGGGGATGAAAAACTGTTTTTT
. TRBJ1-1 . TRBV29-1 CSVFPQGLNTEAFF TGCAGCGTTTTTCCACAGGGACTGAACACTGAAGCTTTCTTT
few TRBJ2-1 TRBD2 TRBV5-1 CASRESGGRRDEQFF TGCGCCAGCAGAGAGAGCGGGGGCCGACGGGATGAGCAGTTCTTC
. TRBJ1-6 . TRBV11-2 CASSLQDRSSSYNSPLHF TGTGCCAGCAGCCTTCAAGACAGGTCGAGCTCCTATAATTCACCCCTCCACTTT
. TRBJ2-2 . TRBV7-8 CAGRGGPTNTGELFF TGTGCCGGGCGTGGGGGACCGACGAACACCGGGGAGCTGTTTTTT
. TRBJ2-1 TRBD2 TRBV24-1 CATSDRIAGGFEQFF TGTGCCACCAGTGATCGGATAGCGGGAGGGTTCGAGCAGTTCTTC
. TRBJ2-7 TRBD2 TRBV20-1 CSATDGTSRHEQYF TGCAGTGCAACCGATGGGACTAGCCGCCACGAGCAGTACTTC
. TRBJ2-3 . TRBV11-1 CASSLLLGRATDTQYF TGTGCCAGCAGCTTACTTCTAGGACGGGCCACAGATACGCAGTATTTT
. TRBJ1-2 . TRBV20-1 CSASHPAVNYGYTF TGCAGTGCTAGTCATCCAGCAGTCAACTATGGCTACACCTTC
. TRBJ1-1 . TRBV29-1 CSGLDTEAFF TGCAGCGGGTTAGACACTGAAGCTTTCTTT
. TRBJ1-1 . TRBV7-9 CASSQSTVNTEAFF TGTGCCAGCAGCCAATCTACAGTGAACACTGAAGCTTTCTTT
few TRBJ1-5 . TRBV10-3 CAISVGGYSNQPQHF TGTGCCATCAGTGTAGGAGGATATAGCAATCAGCCCCAGCATTTT
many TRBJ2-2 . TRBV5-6 CASSYDRPGAGELFF TGTGCCAGCAGCTACGACAGACCGGGTGCCGGGGAGCTGTTTTTT
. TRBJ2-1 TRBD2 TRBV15 CATSSGTSPRGEQFF TGTGCCACCAGCAGCGGGACTAGCCCAAGGGGTGAGCAGTTCTTC
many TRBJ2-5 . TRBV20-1 CSAREVGRPNQETQYF TGCAGTGCTAGAGAGGTTGGCAGACCTAACCAAGAGACCCAGTACTTC
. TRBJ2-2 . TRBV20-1 CSARDPGAYTGELFF TGCAGTGCTAGAGACCCCGGTGCTTACACCGGGGAGCTGTTTTTT
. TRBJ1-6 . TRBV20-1 CSARGGRPLHF TGCAGTGCTAGGGGTGGCAGGCCCCTCCACTTT
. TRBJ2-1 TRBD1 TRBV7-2 CASSIRTGDDNEQFF TGTGCCAGCAGCATAAGGACAGGGGACGACAATGAGCAGTTCTTC
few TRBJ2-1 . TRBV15 CATSSSYQTNEQFF TGTGCCACCAGCAGTTCGTATCAAACAAATGAGCAGTTCTTC
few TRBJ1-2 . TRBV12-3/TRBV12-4 CASSLTGSYGYTF TGTGCCAGCAGTTTAACAGGTAGCTATGGCTACACCTTC